This T cell receptor beta chain stems from a study of blood T cell repertoires in COVID-19. On the study more broadly: Sources were T cells, B-cell-depleted T cells, or PBMCs; the material itself was cDNA or gDNA.

V trimming: 3 bases; J trimming: 5 bases; junction bases outside the gene matches: 10. This CDR3 spans 15 amino acids. Looked up from germline, CDR1 is SGHNT and CDR2 is YYREEE (reference sequence). Original analysis: Quantification of nucleated cells was approximated via reference gene primer amplification. Sequencing was performed with immunoSEQ multiplex PCR; in TCRdb, only in-frame clones are kept and a portion is missing. Clone size and V and J calls were adopted from that table, with D and trimming inferred from the DNA. The sample has approximately 150,000 clones, around 85% seen once. This clonotype was obtained from a human donor in a cohort sampled during active COVID-19. J is TRBJ2-5 and V is TRBV5-4; TRBD1 matches at 7 bases. Sequenced sample: peripheral blood. CDR3 protein: CASSYGQEVGETQYF. As DNA, the CDR3 is TGTGCCAGCAGCTACGGACAGGAAGTGGGTGAGACCCAGTACTTC.